The clone carrying this TCR beta chain was detected a few times. This specimen comes from a study of T cell responses to AZD1222 COVID-19 vaccine. Across the whole study: Pooled together were second doses at about 4 or about 12 weeks.

Trimming cost V 4 bases and J 3 bases, with 15 bases left between them. Germline V CDR1 and CDR2: GTSNPN, SVGIG (reference sequence). The CDR3 loop spans 15 amino acids. The table came from immunoSEQ multiplex PCR; TCRdb's copy has only in-frame clones and leaves some out. The sample includes around 120,000 clones, 80% to 90% seen only once; the top ten take 1.6%. The sample in question was peripheral blood, obtained on day 0 of AZD1222 vaccination. The chain has TRBV30 and TRBJ2-2; unclear D gene. This clonotype was obtained from an adult in good health. The CDR3 sequence is CAWIPTWAYTGELFF. CDR3 DNA sequence: TGTGCCTGGATTCCTACTTGGGCCTACACCGGGGAGCTGTTTTTT.